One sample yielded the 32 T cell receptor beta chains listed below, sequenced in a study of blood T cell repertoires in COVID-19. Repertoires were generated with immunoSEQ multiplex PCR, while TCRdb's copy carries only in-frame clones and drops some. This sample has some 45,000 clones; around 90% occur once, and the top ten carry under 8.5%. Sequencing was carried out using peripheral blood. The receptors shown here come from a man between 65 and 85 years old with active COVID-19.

The CDR3 bases are TGTGCCAGCAGTACCCGACAGGGTGCGTGGCAGCCCCAGCATTTT. Translating it yields CASSTRQGAWQPQHF. The chain employs TRBV6-2 or TRBV6-3 and TRBJ1-5, with 7 positions matching TRBD1. Looked up from germline, CDR1 is MNHEY and CDR2 is SVGEGT. The CDR3 is made up of 15 amino acids. With V trimmed by 5 bases and J by 7 bases, 11 bases remained unmatched.

In DNA, the CDR3 is TGTGCCATCAGTGAGTCTTCAGGGAACGGGGGCACTGAAGCTTTCTTT. Translated: CAISESSGNGGTEAFF. The rearrangement uses TRBV10-3 and TRBJ1-1; D may be TRBD1 (5 bases). The CDR3 is 16 amino acids. V dropped 0 bases and J dropped 4 bases, with 15 bases sitting between them. The germline V gene has CDR1 ENHRY and CDR2 SYGVKD.

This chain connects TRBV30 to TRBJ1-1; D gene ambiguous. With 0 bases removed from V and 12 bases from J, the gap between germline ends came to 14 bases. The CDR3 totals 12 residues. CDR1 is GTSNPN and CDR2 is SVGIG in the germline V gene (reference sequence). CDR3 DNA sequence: TGTGCCTGGAGTGTACCTTCCAGGCCAACTTTCTTT. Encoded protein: CAWSVPSRPTFF.

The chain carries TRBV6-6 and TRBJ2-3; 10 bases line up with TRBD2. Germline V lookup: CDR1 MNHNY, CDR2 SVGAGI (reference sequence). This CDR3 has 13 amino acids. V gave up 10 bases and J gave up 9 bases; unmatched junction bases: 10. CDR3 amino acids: CATIGLAGETQYF. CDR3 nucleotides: TGTGCCACCATAGGGCTAGCGGGGGAAACGCAGTATTTT.

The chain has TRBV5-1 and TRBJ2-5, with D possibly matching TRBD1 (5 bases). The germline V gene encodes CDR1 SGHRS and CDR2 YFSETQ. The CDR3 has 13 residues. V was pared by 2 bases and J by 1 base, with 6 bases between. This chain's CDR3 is CASSFDSQETQYF. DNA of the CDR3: TGCGCCAGCAGCTTTGACAGCCAAGAGACCCAGTACTTC.

In DNA form, the CDR3 reads TGTGCCACCAGCAGAGGCGGGGGGGCGGCTGAAGCTTTCTTT. Its protein product is CATSRGGGAAEAFF. The chain joins TRBV15 to TRBJ1-1; a weak D match, TRBD1 (6 bases). V lost 1 base and J 6 bases, leaving 12 bases between the germline ends. The V gene's germline CDR1 is LNHNV and CDR2 YYDKDF (reference sequence). This CDR3 region has 14 residues.

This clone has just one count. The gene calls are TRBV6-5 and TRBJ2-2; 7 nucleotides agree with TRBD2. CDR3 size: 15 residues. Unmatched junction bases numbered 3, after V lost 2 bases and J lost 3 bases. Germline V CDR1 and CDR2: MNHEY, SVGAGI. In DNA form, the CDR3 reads TGTGCCAGCAGTTACATGGGGGGGGACACCGGGGAGCTGTTTTTT. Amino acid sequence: CASSYMGGDTGELFF.

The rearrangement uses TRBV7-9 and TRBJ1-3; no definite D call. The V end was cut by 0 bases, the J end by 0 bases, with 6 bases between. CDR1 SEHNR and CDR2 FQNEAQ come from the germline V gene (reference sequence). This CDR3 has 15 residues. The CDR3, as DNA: TGTGCCAGCAGCTTAGCGGGGAGCTCTGGAAACACCATATATTTT. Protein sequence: CASSLAGSSGNTIYF.

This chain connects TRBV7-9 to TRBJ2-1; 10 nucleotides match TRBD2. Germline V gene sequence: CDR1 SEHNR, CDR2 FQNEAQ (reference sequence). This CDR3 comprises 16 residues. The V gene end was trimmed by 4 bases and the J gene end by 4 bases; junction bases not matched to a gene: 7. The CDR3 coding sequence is TGTGCCAGCAGCTCCCGTGGAGCGGGGGGGTACAATGAGCAGTTCTTC. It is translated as CASSSRGAGGYNEQFF.

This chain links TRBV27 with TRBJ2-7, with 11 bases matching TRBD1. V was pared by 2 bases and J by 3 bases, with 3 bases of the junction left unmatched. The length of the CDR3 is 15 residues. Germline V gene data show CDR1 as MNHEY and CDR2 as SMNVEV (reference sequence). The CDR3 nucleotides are TGTGCCAGCAGTTTACGGGGGACAGGGGGCTACGAGCAGTACTTC. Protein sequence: CASSLRGTGGYEQYF.

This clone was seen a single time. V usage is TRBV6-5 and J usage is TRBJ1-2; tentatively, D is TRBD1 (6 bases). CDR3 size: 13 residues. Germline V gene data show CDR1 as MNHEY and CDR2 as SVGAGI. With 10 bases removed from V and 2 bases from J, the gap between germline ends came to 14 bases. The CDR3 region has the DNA TGTGCCACCCAGGGGCAGGGGAACTATGGCTACACCTTC. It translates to CATQGQGNYGYTF.

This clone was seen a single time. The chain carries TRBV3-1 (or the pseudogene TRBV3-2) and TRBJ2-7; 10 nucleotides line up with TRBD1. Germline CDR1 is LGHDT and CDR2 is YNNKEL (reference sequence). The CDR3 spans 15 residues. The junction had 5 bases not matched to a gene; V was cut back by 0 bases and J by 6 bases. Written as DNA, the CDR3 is TGTGCCAGCAGCCAAGATGGGACAGGGGCCGCCGAGCAGTACTTC. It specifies CASSQDGTGAAEQYF.

CDR3 sequence (DNA): TGTGCCAGCAGCCGGCCTGGACAGGGCGGCGGTGGCTACACCTTC. Translation: CASSRPGQGGGGYTF. The rearrangement uses TRBV3-1 (or the pseudogene TRBV3-2) and TRBJ1-2; 8 bases map to TRBD1. The CDR3 loop spans 15 amino acids. Unmatched junction bases numbered 11, after V lost 4 bases and J lost 7 bases. Looked up from germline, CDR1 is LGHDT and CDR2 is YNNKEL (reference sequence).

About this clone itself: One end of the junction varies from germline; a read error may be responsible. As DNA, the CDR3 is TGTGCTAGCAGCAACGACAGACAAGAGACCCAGTACTTC. Translating it yields CASSNDRQETQYF. This chain joins TRBV7-7 and TRBJ2-5, with a possible D match to TRBD1 (5 bases). Germline lookup yields CDR1 SSHAT and CDR2 FNYEAQ (reference sequence). This CDR3 spans 13 amino acids. Full variable domain (outside the CDR3, taken from reference TRBV7-7 and TRBJ2-5): GAGVSQSPRYKVTKRGQDVTLRCDPISSHATLYWYQQALGQGPEFLTYFNYEAQPDKSGLPSDRFSAERPEGSISTLTIQRTEQRDSAMYRCASSNDRQETQYFGPGTRLLVL.

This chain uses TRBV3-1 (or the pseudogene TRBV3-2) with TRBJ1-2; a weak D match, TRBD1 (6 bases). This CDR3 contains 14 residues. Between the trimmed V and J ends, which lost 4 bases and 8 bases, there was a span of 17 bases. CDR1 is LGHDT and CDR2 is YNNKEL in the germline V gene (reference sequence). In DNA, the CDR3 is TGTGCCAGCAGCCGTGAGGGGGAACGGAACGGCTACACCTTC. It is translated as CASSREGERNGYTF.

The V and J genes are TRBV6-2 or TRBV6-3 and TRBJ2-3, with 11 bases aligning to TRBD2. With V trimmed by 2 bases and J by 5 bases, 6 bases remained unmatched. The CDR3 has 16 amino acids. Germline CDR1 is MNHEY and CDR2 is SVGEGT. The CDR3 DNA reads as TGTGCCAGCAGTTACCCCCTAGCGGGGGGAAAAGATACGCAGTATTTT. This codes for CASSYPLAGGKDTQYF.

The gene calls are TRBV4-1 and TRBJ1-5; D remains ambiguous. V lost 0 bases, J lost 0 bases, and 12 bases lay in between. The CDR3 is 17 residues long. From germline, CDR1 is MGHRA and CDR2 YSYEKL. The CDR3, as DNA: TGCGCCAGCAGCCAAGAACCAAACAAATATAGCAATCAGCCCCAGCATTTT. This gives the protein CASSQEPNKYSNQPQHF.

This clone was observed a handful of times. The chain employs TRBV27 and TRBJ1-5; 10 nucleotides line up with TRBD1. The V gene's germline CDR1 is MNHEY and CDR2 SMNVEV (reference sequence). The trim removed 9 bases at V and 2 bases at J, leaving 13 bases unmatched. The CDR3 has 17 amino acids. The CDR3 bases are TGTGCCAGTTCCCCGTCGGGACAGGGGTTAGGCAATCAGCCCCAGCATTTT. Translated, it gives CASSPSGQGLGNQPQHF.

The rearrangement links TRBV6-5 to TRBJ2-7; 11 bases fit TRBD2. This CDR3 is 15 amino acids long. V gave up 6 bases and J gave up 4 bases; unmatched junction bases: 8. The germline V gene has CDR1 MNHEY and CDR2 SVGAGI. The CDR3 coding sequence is TGTGCCAGCAGCCTAACTAGCGGGGGATGGTACGAGCAGTACTTC. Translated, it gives CASSLTSGGWYEQYF.

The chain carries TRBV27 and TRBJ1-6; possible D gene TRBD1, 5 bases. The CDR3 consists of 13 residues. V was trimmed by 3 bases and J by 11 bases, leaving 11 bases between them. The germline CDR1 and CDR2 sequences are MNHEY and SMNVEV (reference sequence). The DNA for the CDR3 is TGTGCCAGCAGTTTCCAGGGCTTAGCACCCCTCCACTTT. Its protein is CASSFQGLAPLHF.

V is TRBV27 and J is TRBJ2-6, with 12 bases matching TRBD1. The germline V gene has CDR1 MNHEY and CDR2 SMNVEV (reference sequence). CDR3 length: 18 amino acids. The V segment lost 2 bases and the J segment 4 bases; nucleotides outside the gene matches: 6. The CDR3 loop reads CASSLEWDRGRGANVLTF. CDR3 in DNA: TGTGCCAGCAGTTTAGAGTGGGACAGGGGGCGCGGGGCCAACGTCCTGACTTTC.

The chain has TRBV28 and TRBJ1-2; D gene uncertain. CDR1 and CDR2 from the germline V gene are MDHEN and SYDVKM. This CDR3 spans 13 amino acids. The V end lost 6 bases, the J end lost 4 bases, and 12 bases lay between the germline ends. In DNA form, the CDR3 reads TGTGCCAGCAGGCTTCTTCCAGGCTATGGCTACACCTTC. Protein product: CASRLLPGYGYTF.

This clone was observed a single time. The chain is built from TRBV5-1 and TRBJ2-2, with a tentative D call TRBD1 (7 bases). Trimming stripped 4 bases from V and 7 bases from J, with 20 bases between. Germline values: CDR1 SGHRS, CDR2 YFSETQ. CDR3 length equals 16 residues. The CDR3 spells CASSLHSGGGVGELFF. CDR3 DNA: TGCGCCAGCAGCCTACACTCAGGGGGAGGAGTCGGGGAGCTGTTTTTT.

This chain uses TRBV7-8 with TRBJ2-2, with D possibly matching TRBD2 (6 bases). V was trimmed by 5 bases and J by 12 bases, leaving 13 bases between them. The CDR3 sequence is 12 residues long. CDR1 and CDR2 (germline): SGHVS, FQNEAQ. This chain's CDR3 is CASSPRDWQLFF. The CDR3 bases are TGTGCCAGCAGCCCCCGGGACTGGCAGCTGTTTTTT.

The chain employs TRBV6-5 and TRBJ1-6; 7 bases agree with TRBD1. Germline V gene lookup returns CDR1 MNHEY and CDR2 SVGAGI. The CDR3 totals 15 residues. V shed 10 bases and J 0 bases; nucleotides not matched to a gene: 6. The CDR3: CATWDRISYNSPLHF. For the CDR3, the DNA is TGTGCCACCTGGGACAGAATCTCCTATAATTCACCCCTCCACTTT.

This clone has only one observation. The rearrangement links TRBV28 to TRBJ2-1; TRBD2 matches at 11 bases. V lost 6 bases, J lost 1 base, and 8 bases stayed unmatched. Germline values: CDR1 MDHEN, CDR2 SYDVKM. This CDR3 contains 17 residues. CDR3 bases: TGTGCCAGCAGAATTCTTAGCGGGGGGGGATCCTACAATGAGCAGTTCTTC. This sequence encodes CASRILSGGGSYNEQFF. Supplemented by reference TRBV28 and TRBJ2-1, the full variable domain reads DVKVTQSSRYLVKRTGEKVFLECVQDMDHENMFWYRQDPGLGLRLIYFSYDVKMKEKGDIPEGYSVSREKKERFSLILESASTNQTSMYLCASRILSGGGSYNEQFFGPGTRLTVL.

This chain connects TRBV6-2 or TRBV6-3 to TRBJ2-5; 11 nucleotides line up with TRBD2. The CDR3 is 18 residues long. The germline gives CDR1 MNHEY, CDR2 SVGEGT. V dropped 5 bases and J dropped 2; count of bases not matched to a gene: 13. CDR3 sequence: CASSTRSPSGGPQETQYF. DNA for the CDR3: TGTGCCAGCAGTACTCGAAGTCCTAGCGGGGGGCCACAAGAGACCCAGTACTTC.

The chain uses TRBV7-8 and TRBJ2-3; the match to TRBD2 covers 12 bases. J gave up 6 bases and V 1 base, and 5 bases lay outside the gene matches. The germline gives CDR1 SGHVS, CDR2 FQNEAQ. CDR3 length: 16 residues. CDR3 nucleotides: TGTGCCAGCAGCTTAGGTCTAGCGGGGGGGCAGGATACGCAGTATTTT. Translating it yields CASSLGLAGGQDTQYF.

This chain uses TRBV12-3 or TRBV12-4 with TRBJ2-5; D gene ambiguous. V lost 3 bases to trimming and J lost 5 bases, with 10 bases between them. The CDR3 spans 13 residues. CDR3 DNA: TGTGCCAGCAGTTTGGAGAGGCGGGAGACCCAGTACTTC. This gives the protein CASSLERRETQYF.

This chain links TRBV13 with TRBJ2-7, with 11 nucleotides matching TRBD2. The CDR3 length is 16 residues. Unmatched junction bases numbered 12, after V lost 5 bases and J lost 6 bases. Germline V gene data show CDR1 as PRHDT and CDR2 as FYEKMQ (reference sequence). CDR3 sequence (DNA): TGTGCCAGCAGCCCCGGAGCTAGCGGGGGGAGAGCCGAGCAGTACTTC. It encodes CASSPGASGGRAEQYF.

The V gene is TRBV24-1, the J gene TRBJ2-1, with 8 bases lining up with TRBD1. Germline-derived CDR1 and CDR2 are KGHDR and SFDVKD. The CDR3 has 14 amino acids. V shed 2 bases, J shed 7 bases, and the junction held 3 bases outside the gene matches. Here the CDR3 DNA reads TGTGCCACCAGTGATTCGTACAGGGGGAATGAGCAGTTCTTC. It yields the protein CATSDSYRGNEQFF.

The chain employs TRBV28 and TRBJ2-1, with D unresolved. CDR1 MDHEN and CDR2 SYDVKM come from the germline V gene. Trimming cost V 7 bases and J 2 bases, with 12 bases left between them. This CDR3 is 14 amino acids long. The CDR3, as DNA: TGTGCCAGCATCCTCTCGGGTCCCTACAATGAGCAGTTCTTC. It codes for CASILSGPYNEQFF.